This T cell receptor (beta chain) appears in the sequencing data of a study of patients and donors after allogeneic stem cell transplantation. TCRdb itself ran the RT-PCR reads through MiXCR, one entry per CDR3 protein. The data show 70,000 to 75,000 distinct CDR3 sequences, about 30% seen once. The germline V gene encodes CDR1 DFQATT and CDR2 SNEGSKA (reference sequence). Trimming left V 5 bases short and J 3 bases short, with 14 bases between. CDR3 length equals 13 residues. The sequenced sample consisted of blood, either unsorted or a sorted T cell fraction (not recorded which). The chain has TRBV20-1 and TRBJ2-7, with no clear D. This TCR derives from a human donor who was either an allogeneic HSCT recipient or a stem cell or donor lymphocyte infusion donor (not recorded which). It is not recorded whose cells these are; they may come from a transplant donor. CDR3 nucleotides: TGCAGTGCTCGGACCCCTCTTTTCTACGAGCAGTACTTC. It translates to CSARTPLFYEQYF.